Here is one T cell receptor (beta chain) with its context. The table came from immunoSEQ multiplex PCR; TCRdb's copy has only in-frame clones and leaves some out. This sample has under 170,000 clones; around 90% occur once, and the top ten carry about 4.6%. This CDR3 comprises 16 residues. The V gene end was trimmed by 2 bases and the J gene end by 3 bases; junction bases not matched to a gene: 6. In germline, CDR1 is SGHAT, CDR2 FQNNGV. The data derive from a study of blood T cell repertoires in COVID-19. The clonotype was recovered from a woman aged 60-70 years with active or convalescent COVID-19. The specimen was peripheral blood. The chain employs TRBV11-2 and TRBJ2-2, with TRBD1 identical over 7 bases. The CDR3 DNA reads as TGTGCCAGCAGCTTAAGGGGGCCAGCACACACCGGGGAGCTGTTTTTT. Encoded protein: CASSLRGPAHTGELFF.